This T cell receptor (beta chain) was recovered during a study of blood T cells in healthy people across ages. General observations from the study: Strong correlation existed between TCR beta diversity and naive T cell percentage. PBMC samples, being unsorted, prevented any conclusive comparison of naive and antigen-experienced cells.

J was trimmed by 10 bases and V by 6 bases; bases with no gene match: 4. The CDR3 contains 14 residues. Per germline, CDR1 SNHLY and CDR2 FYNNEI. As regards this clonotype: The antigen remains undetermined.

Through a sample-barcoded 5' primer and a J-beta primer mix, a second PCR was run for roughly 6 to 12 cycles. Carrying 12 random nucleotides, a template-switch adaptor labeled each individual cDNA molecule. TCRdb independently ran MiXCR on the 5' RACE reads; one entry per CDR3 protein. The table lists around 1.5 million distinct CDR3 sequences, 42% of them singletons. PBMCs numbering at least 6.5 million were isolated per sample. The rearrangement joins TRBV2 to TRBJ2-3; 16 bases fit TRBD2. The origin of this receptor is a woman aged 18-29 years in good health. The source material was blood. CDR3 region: CASRGLAGGPPQYF. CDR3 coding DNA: TGTGCCAGCAGGGGACTAGCGGGAGGGCCACCGCAGTATTTT.